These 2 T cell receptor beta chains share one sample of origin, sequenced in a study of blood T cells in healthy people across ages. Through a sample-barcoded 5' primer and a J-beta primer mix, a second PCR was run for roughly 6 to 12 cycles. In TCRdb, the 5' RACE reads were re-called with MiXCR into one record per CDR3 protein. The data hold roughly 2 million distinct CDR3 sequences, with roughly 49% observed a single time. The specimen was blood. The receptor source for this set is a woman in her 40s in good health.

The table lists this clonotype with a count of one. CDR3 DNA: TGCGCCAGCAGCTCTCCCCAGACAGGAAGGTACACTGAAGCTTTCTTT. This encodes CASSSPQTGRYTEAFF. The chain recombines TRBV5-1 with TRBJ1-1; D is perhaps TRBD1 (6 bases). Trimming left V 3 bases short and J 3 bases short, with 18 bases between. Germline assignment: CDR1 SGHRS and CDR2 YFSETQ. The CDR3 has 16 residues.

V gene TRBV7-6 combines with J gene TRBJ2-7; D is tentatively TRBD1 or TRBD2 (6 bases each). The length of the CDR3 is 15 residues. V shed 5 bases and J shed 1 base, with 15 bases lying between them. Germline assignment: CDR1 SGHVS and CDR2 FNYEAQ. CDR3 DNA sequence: TGTGCCAGCAGCATATACGGGGGCAGTTCCTACGAGCAGTACTTC. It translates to CASSIYGGSSYEQYF.